This TCR beta chain was identified in a study of T-cell memory formation after mild COVID-19. Study-wide points: That cross-reactive memory joined was suggested by some responding clones appearing in pre-infection memory. The main location of contracting CD4+ clones was CM and EM, and that of contracting CD8+ clones was EMRA. CD4/CD8 balance characterized clones contracting day 15 to 85, and CD4+ skew characterized later expanders. Researchers could not confirm that second-wave clones peaking on day 37 targeted SARS-CoV-2.

With 5 bases clipped from V and 0 bases from J, the junction kept 4 bases outside the gene matches. This CDR3 contains 15 residues. CDR1 and CDR2 from the germline V gene are MDHEN and SYDVKM. One entry per CDR3 protein, called by TCRdb with MiXCR from the 5' RACE reads. Of 270,000 or so distinct CDR3 sequences listed, 18% are singletons. About this clonotype itself: As yet, its antigen is unknown.

The TCR sequence derives from a man between 18 and 35 years old who had mild COVID-19 (a few samples of this study predate the infection). Cell type and time point are not known. The sample consisted of PBMCs or a T cell subset sorted from them (not recorded which). The chain uses TRBV28 and TRBJ2-1; 7 nucleotides match TRBD2. The CDR3 nucleotides are TGTGCCAGCAGTGTCGGCGGGGGCTCCTACAATGAGCAGTTCTTC. Residues: CASSVGGGSYNEQFF. Variable domain in full (rest from reference TRBV28 and TRBJ2-1): DVKVTQSSRYLVKRTGEKVFLECVQDMDHENMFWYRQDPGLGLRLIYFSYDVKMKEKGDIPEGYSVSREKKERFSLILESASTNQTSMYLCASSVGGGSYNEQFFGPGTRLTVL.